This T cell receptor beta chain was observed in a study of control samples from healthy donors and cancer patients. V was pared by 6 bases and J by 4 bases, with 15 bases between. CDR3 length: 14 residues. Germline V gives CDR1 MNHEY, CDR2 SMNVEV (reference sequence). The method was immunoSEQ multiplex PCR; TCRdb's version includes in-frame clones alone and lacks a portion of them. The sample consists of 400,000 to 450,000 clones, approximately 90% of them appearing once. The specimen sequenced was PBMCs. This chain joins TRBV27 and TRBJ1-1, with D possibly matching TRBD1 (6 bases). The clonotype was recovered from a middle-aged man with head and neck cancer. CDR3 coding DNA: TGTGCCAGCAGAAGGGGGGGGCCCAGCACTGAAGCTTTCTTT. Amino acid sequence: CASRRGGPSTEAFF.